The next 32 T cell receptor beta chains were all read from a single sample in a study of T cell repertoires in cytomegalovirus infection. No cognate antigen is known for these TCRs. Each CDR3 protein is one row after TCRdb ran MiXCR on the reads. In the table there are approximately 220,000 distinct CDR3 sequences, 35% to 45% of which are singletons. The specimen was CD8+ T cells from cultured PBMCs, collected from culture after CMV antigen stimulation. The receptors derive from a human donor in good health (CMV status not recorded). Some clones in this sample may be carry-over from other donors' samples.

This CDR3 reads CASSPSGEQFF. The CDR3 DNA is TGTGCCAGCAGCCCGTCAGGGGAGCAGTTCTTC. The chain is built from TRBV7-9 and TRBJ2-1; tentative D call: TRBD1 (5 bases). The ends were cut back, 5 bases at V and 10 bases at J, with 9 bases in the middle. Germline CDR1 and CDR2: SEHNR and FQNEAQ (reference sequence). The CDR3 runs to 11 residues.

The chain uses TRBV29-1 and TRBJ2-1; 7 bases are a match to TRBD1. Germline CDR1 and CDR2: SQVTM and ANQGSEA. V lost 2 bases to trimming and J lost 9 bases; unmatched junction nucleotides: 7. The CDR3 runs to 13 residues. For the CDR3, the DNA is TGCAGCGTTGAAAAGACAGGGAAAGGTGAGCAGTTCTTC. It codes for CSVEKTGKGEQFF.

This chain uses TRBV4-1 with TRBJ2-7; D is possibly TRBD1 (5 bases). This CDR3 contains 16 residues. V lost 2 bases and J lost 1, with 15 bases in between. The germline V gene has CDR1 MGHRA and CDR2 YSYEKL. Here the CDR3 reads CASSQLPRDPSYEQYF. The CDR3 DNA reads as TGCGCCAGCAGCCAACTCCCCAGGGATCCGTCCTACGAGCAGTACTTC.

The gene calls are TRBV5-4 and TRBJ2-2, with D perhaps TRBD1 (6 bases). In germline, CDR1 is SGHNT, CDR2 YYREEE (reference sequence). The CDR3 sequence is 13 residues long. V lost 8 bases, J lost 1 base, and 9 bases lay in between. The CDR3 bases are TGTGCCAGTTCGACAGGGAACACCGGGGAGCTGTTTTTT. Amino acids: CASSTGNTGELFF. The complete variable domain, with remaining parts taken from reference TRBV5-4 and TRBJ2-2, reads ETGVTQSPTHLIKTRGQQVTLRCSSQSGHNTVSWYQQALGQGPQFIFQYYREEENGRGNFPPRFSGLQFPNYSSELNVNALELDDSALYLCASSTGNTGELFFGEGSRLTVL.

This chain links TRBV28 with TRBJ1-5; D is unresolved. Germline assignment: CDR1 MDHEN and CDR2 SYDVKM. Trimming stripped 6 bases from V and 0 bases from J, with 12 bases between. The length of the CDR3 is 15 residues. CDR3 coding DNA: TGTGCCAGCAGCCGCGGGAGGTTTAGCAATCAGCCCCAGCATTTT. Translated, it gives CASSRGRFSNQPQHF.

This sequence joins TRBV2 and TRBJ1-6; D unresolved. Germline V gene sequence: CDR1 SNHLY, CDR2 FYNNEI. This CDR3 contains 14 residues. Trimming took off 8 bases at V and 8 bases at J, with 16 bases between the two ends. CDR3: CASAGLGIDSPLHF. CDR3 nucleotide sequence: TGTGCCAGCGCAGGACTCGGGATTGATTCACCCCTCCACTTT.

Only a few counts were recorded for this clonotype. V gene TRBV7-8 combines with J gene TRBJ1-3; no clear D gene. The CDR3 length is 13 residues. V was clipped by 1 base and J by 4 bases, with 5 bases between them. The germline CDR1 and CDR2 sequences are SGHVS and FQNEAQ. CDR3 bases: TGTGCCAGCAGCTTAGAACCGGGAAACACCATATATTTT. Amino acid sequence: CASSLEPGNTIYF.

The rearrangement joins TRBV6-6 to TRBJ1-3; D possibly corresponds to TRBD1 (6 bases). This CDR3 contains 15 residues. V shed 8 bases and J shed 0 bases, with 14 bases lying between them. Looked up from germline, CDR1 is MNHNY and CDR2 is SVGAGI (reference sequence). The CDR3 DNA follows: TGTGCCAGCTATAAGGGGGGAACCTCTGGAAACACCATATATTTT. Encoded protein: CASYKGGTSGNTIYF.

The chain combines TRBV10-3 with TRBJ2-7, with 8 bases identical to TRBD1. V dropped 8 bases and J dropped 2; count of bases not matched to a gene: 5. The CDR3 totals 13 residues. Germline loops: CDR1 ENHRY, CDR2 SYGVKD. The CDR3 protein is CAIAGTGAYEQYF. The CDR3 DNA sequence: TGTGCCATCGCCGGGACAGGTGCCTACGAGCAGTACTTC.

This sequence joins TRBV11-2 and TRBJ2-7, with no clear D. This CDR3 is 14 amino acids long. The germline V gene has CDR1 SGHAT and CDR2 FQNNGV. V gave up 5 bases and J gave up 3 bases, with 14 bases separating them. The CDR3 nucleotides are TGTGCCAGCAGCGAGATTAGACCACACTACGAGCAGTACTTC. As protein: CASSEIRPHYEQYF. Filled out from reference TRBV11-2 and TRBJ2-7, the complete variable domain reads EAGVAQSPRYKIIEKRQSVAFWCNPISGHATLYWYQQILGQGPKLLIQFQNNGVVDDSQLPKDRFSAERLKGVDSTLKIQPAKLEDSAVYLCASSEIRPHYEQYFGPGTRLTVT.

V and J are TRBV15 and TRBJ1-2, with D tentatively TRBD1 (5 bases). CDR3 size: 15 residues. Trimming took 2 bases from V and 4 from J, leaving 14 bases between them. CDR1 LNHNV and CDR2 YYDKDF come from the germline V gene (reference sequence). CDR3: CATSRPTPGGYGYTF. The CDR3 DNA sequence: TGTGCCACCAGCAGACCTACACCCGGGGGCTATGGCTACACCTTC.

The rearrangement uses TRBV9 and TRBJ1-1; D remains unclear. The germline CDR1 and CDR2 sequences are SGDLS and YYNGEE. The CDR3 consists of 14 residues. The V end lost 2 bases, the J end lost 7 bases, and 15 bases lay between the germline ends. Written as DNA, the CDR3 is TGTGCCAGCAGCGTTAAGGGATCTACCGGTGAAGCTTTCTTT. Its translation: CASSVKGSTGEAFF.

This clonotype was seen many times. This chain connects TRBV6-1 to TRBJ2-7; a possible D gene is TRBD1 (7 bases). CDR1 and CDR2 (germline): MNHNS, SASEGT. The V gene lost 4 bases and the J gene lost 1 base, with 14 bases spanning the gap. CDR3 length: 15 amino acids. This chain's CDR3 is CASSGTTGASYEQYF. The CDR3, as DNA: TGTGCCAGCAGTGGGACTACAGGGGCGTCCTACGAGCAGTACTTC.

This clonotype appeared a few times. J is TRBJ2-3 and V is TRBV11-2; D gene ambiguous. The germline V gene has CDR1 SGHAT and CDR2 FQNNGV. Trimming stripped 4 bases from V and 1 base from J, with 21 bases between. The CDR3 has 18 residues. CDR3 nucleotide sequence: TGTGCCAGCAGCTCCCCGGGCCAGACAAGCTCGGGCACAGATACGCAGTATTTT. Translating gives CASSSPGQTSSGTDTQYF.

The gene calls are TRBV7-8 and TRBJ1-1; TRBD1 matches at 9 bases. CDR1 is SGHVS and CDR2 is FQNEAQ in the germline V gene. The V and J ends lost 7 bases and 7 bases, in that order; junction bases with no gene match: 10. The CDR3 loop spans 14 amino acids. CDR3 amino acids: CASTSFRQGVEAFF. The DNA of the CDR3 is TGTGCCAGCACCAGCTTTAGACAGGGGGTTGAAGCTTTCTTT.

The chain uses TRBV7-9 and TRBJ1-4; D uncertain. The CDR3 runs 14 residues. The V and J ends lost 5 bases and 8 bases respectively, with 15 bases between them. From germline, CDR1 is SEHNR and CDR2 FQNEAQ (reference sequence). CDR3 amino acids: CASSHPGFEEKLFF. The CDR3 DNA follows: TGTGCCAGCAGCCATCCGGGGTTTGAGGAAAAACTGTTTTTT.

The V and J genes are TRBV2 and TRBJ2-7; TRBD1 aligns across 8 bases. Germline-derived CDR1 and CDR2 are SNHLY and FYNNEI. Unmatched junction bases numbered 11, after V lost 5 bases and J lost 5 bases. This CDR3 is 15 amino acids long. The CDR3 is CASSPEWQGANEQYF. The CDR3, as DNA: TGTGCCAGCAGTCCTGAATGGCAGGGGGCTAACGAGCAGTACTTC.

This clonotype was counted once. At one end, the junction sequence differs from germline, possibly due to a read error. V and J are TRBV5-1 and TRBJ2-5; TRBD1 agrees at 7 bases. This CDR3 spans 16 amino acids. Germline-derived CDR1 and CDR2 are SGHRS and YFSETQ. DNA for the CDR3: TGCGCAAGCAGCTTGTCTTCTGACAGGGAACAAGAGACCAAGTACTTC. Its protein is CASSLSSDREQETKYF.

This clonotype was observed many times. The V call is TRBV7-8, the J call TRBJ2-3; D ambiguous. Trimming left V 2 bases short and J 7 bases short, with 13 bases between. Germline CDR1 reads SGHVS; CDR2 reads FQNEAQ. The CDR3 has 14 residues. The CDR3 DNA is TGTGCCAGCAGCTTACTAGAGGATATGAATACGCAGTATTTT. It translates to CASSLLEDMNTQYF.

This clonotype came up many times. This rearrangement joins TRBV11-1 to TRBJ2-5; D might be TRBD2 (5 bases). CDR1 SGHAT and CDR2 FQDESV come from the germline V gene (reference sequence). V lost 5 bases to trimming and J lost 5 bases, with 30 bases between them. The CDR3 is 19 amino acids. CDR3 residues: CASSPRGLPGSRRSETQYF. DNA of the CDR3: TGTGCCAGCAGCCCCCGAGGGCTACCGGGGAGTCGTAGGTCGGAGACCCAGTACTTC.

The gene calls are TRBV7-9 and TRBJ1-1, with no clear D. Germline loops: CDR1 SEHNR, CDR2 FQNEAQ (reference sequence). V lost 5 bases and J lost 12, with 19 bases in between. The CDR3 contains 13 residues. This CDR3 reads CASSHLRTTGSFF. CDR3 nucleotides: TGTGCCAGCAGCCACCTCAGAACAACTGGGTCTTTCTTT.

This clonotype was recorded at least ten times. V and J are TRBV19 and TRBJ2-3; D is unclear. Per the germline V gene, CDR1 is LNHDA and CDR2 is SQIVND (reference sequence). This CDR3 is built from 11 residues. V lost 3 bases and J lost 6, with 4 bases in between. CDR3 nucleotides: TGTGCCAGTAGTATCTGGGATACGCAGTATTTT. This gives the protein CASSIWDTQYF.

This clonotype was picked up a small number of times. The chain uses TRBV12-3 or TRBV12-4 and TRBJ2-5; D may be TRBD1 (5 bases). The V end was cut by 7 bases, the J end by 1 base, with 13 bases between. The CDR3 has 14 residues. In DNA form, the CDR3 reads TGTGCCAGCAACCGCAGGGTCGGCCAAGAGACCCAGTACTTC. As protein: CASNRRVGQETQYF.

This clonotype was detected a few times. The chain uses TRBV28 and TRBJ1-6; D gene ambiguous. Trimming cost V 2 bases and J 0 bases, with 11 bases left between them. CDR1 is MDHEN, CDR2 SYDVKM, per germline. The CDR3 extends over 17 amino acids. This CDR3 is CASSLSQSSSYNSPLHF. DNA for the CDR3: TGTGCCAGCAGTTTAAGTCAGTCGAGCTCCTATAATTCACCCCTCCACTTT.

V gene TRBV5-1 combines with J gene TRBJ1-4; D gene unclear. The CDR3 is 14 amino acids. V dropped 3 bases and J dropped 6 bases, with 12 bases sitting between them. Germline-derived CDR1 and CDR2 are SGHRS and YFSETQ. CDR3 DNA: TGCGCCAGCAGCTCGGATGACGGATATGAAAAACTGTTTTTT. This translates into CASSSDDGYEKLFF.

The CDR3 is CASSYGGDRGSNQPQHF. The CDR3 coding sequence is TGTGCCAGCAGTTATGGGGGAGACAGGGGCAGCAATCAGCCCCAGCATTTT. The chain is built from TRBV27 and TRBJ1-5, with 8 positions matching TRBD1. The ends lost 4 bases at V and 1 base at J; junction bases unmatched: 9. The CDR3 contains 17 residues. Germline V CDR1 and CDR2: MNHEY, SMNVEV (reference sequence).

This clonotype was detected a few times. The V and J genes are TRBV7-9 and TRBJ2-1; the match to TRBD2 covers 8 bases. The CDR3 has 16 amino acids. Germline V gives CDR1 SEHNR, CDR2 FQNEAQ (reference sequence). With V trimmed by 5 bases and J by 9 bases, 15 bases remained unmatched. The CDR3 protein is CASSLPTSGAPGEQFF. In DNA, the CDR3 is TGTGCCAGCAGCCTGCCAACTAGCGGTGCGCCCGGTGAGCAGTTCTTC.

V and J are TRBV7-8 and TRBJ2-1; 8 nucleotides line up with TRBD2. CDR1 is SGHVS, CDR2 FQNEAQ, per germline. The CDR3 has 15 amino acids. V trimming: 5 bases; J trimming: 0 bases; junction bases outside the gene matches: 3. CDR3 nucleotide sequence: TGTGCCAGCAGCACAGCGGGGGTCTCCTACAATGAGCAGTTCTTC. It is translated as CASSTAGVSYNEQFF. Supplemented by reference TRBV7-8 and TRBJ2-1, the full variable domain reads GAGVSQSPRYKVAKRGQDVALRCDPISGHVSLFWYQQALGQGPEFLTYFQNEAQLDKSGLPSDRFFAERPEGSVSTLKIQRTQQEDSAVYLCASSTAGVSYNEQFFGPGTRLTVL.

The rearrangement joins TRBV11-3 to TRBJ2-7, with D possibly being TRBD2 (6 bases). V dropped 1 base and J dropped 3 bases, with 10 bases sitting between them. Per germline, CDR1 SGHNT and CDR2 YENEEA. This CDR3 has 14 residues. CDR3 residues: CASSLGWGDYEQYF. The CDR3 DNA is TGTGCCAGCAGCTTAGGCTGGGGGGACTACGAGCAGTACTTC.

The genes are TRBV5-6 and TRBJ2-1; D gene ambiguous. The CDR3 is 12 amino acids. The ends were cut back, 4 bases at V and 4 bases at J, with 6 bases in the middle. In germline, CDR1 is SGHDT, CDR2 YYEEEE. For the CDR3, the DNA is TGTGCCAGCAGCCCTCAATACAATGAGCAGTTCTTC. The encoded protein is CASSPQYNEQFF. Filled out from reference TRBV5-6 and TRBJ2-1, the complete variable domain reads DAGVTQSPTHLIKTRGQQVTLRCSPKSGHDTVSWYQQALGQGPQFIFQYYEEEERQRGNFPDRFSGHQFPNYSSELNVNALLLGDSALYLCASSPQYNEQFFGPGTRLTVL.

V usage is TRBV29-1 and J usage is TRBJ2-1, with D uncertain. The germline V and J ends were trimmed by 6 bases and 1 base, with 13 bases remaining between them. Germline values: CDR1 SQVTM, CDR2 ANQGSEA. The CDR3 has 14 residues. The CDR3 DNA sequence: TGCAGCGTCGAAACCACAGCATCCTACAATGAGCAGTTCTTC. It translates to CSVETTASYNEQFF.

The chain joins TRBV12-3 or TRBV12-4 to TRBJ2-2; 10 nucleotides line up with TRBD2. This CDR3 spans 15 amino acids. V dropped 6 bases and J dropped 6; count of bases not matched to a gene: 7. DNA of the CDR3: TGTGCCAGCAGGCCTCTAGCGGGAGTCTCCGGGGAGCTGTTTTTT. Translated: CASRPLAGVSGELFF.